This TCR beta chain is from a study of blood T cell repertoires in COVID-19 (TCRdb year 2020). Some background on the complete study: The collaborator samples originated in the United States, Italy and Spain and spanned the acute and convalescent phases of COVID-19. The prospective study material was composed of cDNA or gDNA derived from T cells, B-cell-depleted T cells, or PBMCs. Deeply sampled blood TCRbeta repertoires from subjects exposed to, actively infected with, or recovered from COVID-19 were included in the dataset. A freely available public database, intended as a resource for researchers studying the immune response to SARS-CoV-2, is where the repertoires were released. Samples came from the ongoing ImmuneRACE study (first 160 participants) plus 1,254 subjects from 6 global collaborators. Nearly every sample came with metadata listing a de-identified subject ID, COVID-19 status, age in years and sex. Where available, HLA class I and class II types were taken from metadata supplied by the sample provider and were not determined by assay-based typing. The paper's findings and limits, for the study overall: The quantity of clinical and demographic metadata differed by source and by participant and was supplied without curation.

Participants in the prospective study were enrolled through a virtual design, were aged about 18 to 90 years, and lived in under 25 United States geographic areas. In the prospective study, cohorts were assigned on the basis of participant-reported clinical history obtained from a screening survey and a study questionnaire. Recovered participants in ImmuneRACE Cohort 3 were defined by two consecutive negative NP/OP PCR tests, clearance by a healthcare professional, or resolution of symptoms. Mobile phlebotomists in the prospective study collected whole blood, serum and a nasopharyngeal or oropharyngeal swab from every participant. Participants in the prospective study had the option to provide additional blood draws and questionnaires over a roughly 2-month period. Before DNA extraction, blood samples from the prospective study were shipped at room temperature or frozen. TCRbeta CDR3 regions were amplified from genomic DNA using the immunoSEQ Assay, a bias-controlled multiplex PCR. Regarding the original processing steps: Within the assay, amplification of reference gene primers was used to estimate how many nucleated cells each sample contained. Sequence reads were collapsed and filtered to measure the absolute abundance of every unique TCRbeta CDR3 rearrangement. For each sample, productive Simpson clonality was calculated by taking the square root of Simpson's diversity index across productive rearrangements. What TCRdb holds here is the immuneACCESS table cut down to in-frame rearrangements. Part of the clones is not present; checked against another copy, under half of the missing clones reflect an unresolved V gene, and the others are unexplained. D and trimming come from the DNA, and the V and J calls and clone size come from that table. The sample records roughly 140,000 clones, about nine tenths of which are singletons. The top ten hold around 11% of the sample.

The CDR3 has 14 amino acids, counting the end cysteine and phenylalanine. Just CDR3 DNA is preserved here, 42 bases in frame from base 1. CDR1 and CDR2 were assigned from the germline V gene as SGHAT and FQNNGV. V loses 5 bases at its end and J loses 8 bases; junction bases beyond the gene matches: 6. Notes on this clone: Its antigen target is currently unknown. The sample holds no much larger clone one base away, and base qualities are not on file.

The clonotype originates from a man in his 60s who had recovered from COVID-19. The rearrangement combines TRBV11-2 with TRBJ2-1, and 10 junctional nucleotides match TRBD2. The sample consisted of PBMCs or T cells enriched from blood (not recorded which). In nucleotides, the sequence is TGTGCCAGCAGCCACAGCGGGAGGGTAGATGAGCAGTTCTTC. This is translated as CASSHSGRVDEQFF.